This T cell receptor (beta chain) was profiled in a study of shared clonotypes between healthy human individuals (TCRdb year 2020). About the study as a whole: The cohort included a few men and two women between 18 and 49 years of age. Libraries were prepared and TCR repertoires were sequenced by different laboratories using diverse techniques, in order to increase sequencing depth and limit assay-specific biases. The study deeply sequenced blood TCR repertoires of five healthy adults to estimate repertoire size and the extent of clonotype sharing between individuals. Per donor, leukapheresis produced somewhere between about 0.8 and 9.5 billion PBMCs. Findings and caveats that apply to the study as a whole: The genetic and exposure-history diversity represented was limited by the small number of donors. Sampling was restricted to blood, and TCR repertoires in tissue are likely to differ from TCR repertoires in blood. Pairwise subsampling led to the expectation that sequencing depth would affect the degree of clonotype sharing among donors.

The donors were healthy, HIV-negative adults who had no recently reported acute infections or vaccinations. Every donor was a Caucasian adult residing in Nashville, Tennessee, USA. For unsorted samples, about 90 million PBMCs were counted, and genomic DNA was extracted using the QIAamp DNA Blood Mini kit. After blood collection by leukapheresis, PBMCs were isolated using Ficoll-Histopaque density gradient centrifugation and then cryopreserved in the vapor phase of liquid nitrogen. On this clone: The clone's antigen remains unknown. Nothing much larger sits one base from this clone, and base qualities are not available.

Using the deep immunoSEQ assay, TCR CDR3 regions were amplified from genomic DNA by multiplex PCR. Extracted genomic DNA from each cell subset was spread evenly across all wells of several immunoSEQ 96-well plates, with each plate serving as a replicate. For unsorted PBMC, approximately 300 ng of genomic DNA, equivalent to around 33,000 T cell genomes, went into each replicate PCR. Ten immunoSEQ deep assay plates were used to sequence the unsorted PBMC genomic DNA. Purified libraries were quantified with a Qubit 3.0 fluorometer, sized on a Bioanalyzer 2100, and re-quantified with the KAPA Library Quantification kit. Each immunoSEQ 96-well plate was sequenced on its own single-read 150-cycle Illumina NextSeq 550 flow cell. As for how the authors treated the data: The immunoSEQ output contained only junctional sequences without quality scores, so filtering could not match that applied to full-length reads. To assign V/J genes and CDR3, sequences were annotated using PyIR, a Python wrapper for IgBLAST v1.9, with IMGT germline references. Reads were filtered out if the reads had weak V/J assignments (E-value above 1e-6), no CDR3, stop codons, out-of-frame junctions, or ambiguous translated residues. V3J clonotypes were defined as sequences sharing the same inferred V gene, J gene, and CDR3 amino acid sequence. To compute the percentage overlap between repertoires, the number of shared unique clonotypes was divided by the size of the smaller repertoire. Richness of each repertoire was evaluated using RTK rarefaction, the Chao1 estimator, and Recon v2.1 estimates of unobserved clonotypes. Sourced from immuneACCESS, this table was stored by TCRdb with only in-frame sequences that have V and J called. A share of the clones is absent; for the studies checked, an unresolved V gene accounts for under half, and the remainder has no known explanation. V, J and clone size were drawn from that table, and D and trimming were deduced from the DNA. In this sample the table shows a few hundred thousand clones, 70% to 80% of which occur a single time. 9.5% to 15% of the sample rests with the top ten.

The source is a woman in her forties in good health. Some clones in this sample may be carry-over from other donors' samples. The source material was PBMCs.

The CDR3 region: CASSPDGYTGELFF. The DNA reads as follows: TGTGCCAGCAGCCCGGACGGTTACACCGGGGAGCTGTTTTTT. The receptor chain draws on TRBV11-3 and TRBJ2-2; no D gene call is confident. The junction shows trimming of 5 bases on V and 3 bases on J, plus 10 bases between the germline ends. Reading the germline V gene gives CDR1 SGHNT and CDR2 YENEEA. The CDR3, from cysteine to phenylalanine, totals 14 residues. Just the 42-base CDR3 DNA is kept, in frame starting at base 1.